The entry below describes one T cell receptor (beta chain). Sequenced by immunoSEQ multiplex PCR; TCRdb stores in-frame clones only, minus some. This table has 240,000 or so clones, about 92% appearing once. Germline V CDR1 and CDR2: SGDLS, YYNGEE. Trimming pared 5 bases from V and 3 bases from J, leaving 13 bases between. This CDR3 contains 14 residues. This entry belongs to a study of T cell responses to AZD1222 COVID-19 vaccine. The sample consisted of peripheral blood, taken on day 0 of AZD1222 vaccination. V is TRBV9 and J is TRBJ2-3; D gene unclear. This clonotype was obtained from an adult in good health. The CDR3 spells CASRPNGDTDTQYF. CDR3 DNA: TGTGCCAGCAGACCGAATGGGGATACAGATACGCAGTATTTT.